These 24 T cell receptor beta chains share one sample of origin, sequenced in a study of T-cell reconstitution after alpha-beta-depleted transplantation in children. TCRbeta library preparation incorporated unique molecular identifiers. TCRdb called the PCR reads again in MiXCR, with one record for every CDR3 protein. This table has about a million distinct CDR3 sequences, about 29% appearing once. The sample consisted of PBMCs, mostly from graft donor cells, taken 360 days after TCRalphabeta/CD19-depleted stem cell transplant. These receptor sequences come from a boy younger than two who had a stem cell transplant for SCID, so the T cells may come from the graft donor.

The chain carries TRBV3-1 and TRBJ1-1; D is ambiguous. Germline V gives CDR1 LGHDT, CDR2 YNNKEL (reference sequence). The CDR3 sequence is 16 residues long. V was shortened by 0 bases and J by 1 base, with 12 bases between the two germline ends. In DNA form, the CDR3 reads TGTGCCAGCAGCCAAGATCTCGGACGGGGGAACACTGAAGCTTTCTTT. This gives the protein CASSQDLGRGNTEAFF.

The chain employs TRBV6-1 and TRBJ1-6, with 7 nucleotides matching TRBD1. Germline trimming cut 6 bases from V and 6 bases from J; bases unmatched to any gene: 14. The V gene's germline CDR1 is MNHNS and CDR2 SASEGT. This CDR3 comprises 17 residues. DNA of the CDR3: TGTGCCAGCAGACGCGGGACAGAAAGCTATCCTAATTCACCCCTCCACTTT. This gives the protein CASRRGTESYPNSPLHF.

CDR3 amino acids: CAWSGEPRSNQPQHF. CDR3 coding DNA: TGTGCCTGGAGTGGGGAACCACGTAGCAATCAGCCCCAGCATTTT. V and J are TRBV30 and TRBJ1-5; no clear D. CDR1 and CDR2 (germline): GTSNPN, SVGIG (reference sequence). V lost 1 base to trimming and J lost 0 bases, with 10 bases between them. There are 15 residues in the CDR3. Based on the CDR3 plus reference TRBV30 and TRBJ1-5, the full variable domain is SQTIHQWPATLVQPVGSPLSLECTVEGTSNPNLYWYRQAAGRGLQLLFYSVGIGQISSEVPQNLSASRPQDRQFILSSKKLLLSDSGFYLCAWSGEPRSNQPQHFGDGTRLSIL.

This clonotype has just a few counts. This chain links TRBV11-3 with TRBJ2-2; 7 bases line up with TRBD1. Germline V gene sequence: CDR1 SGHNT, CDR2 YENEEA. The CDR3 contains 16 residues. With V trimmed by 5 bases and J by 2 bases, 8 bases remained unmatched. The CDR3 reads CASSPYTGVNTGELFF. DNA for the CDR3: TGTGCCAGCAGCCCATACACAGGGGTTAACACCGGGGAGCTGTTTTTT.

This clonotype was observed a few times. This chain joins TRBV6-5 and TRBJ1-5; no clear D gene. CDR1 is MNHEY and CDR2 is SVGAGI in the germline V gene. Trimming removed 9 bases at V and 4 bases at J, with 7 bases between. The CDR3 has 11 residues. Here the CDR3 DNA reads TGTGCCAGTGGAATGAATCAGCCCCAGCATTTT. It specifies CASGMNQPQHF.

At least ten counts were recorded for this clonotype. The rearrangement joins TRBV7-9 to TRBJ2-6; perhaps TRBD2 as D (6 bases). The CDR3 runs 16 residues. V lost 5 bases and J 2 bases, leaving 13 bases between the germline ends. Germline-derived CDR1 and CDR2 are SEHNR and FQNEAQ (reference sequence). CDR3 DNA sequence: TGTGCCAGCAGCCCCGAGGGCGGGACTGGGGCCAACGTCCTGACTTTC. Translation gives CASSPEGGTGANVLTF.

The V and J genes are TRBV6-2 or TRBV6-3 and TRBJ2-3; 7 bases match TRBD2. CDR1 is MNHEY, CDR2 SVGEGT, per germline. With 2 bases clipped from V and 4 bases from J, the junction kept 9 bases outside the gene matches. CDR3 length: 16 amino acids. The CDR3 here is CASSYVGGGPSDTQYF. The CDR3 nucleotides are TGTGCCAGCAGTTACGTAGGCGGGGGTCCTTCAGATACGCAGTATTTT.

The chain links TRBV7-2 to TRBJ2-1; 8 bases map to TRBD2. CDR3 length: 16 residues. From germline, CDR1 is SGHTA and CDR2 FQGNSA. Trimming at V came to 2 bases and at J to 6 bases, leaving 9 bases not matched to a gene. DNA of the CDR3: TGTGCCAGCAGCTTATGGGGACTAGGTTACGCCAATGAGCAGTTCTTC. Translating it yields CASSLWGLGYANEQFF. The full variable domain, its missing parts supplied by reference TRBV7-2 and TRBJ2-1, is GAGVSQSPSNKVTEKGKDVELRCDPISGHTALYWYRQSLGQGLEFLIYFQGNSAPDKSGLPSDRFSAERTGGSVSTLTIQRTQQEDSAVYLCASSLWGLGYANEQFFGPGTRLTVL.

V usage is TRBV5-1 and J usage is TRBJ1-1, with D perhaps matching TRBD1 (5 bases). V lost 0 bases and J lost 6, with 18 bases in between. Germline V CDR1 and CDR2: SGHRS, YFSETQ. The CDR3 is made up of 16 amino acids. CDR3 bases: TGCGCCAGCAGCTTGGTCACCGGGACGGCAGTAGCTGAAGCTTTCTTT. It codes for CASSLVTGTAVAEAFF.

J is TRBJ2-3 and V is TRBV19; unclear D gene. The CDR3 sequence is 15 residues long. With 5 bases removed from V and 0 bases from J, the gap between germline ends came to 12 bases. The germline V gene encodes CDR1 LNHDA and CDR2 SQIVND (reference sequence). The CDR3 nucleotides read TGTGCCAGTAGTTCGCAGACGGGTAGCACAGATACGCAGTATTTT. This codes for CASSSQTGSTDTQYF.

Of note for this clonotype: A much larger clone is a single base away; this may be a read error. The CDR3 nucleotides read TGCAGTGCTAGAGATGGGCACGAGCAGTACTTC. It codes for CSARDGHEQYF. The J gene is TRBJ2-7, the V gene TRBV20-1, with no clear D. The CDR3 extends over 11 amino acids. With 0 bases removed from V and 5 bases from J, the gap between germline ends came to 5 bases. Germline CDR1 is DFQATT and CDR2 is SNEGSKA (reference sequence).

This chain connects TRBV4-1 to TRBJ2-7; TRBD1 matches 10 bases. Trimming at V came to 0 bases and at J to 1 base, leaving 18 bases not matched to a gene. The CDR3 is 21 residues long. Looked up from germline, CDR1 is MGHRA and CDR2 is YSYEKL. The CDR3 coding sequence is TGCGCCAGCAGCCAAGAATGGGGCGGGACAGGGGAACGGGGGATATCCTACGAGCAGTACTTC. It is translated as CASSQEWGGTGERGISYEQYF.

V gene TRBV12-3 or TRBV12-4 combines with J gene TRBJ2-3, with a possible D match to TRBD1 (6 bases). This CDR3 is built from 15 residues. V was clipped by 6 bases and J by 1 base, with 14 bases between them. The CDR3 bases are TGTGCCAGCAGGCCCAACAGGGTTGGCACAGATACGCAGTATTTT. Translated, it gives CASRPNRVGTDTQYF.

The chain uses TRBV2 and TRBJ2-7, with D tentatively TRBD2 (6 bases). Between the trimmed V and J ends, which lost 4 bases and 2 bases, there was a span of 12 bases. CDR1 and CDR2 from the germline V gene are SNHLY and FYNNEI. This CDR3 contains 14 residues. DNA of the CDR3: TGTGCCAGCAGTGGACGGGACTGGCCCTACGAGCAGTACTTC. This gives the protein CASSGRDWPYEQYF.

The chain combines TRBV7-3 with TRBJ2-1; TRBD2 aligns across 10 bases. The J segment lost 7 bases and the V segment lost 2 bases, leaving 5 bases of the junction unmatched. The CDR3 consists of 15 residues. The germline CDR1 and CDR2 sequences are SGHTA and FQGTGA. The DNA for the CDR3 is TGTGCCAGCAGCTTACTAGCGGGGGTCCTAAATGAGCAGTTCTTC. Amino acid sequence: CASSLLAGVLNEQFF.

CDR3: CASRQQGFPYNEQFF. The CDR3 nucleotides are TGTGCCAGCAGGCAACAGGGATTCCCTTACAATGAGCAGTTCTTC. The gene calls are TRBV6-1 and TRBJ2-1; D may be TRBD1 (6 bases). This CDR3 comprises 15 residues. Trimming left V 6 bases short and J 4 bases short, with 16 bases between. Germline V CDR1 and CDR2: MNHNS, SASEGT.

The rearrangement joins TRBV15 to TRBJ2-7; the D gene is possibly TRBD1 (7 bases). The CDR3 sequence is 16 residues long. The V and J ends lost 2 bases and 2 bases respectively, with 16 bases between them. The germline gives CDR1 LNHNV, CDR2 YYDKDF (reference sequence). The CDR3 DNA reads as TGTGCCACCAGCAGAATCAGGGGGGACGGAGCCTACGAGCAGTACTTC. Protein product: CATSRIRGDGAYEQYF.

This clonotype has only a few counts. The CDR3, as DNA: TGCAGTGCTAGTCTCCAGGGGCCCTATGGCTACACCTTC. It yields the protein CSASLQGPYGYTF. The rearrangement uses TRBV20-1 and TRBJ1-2, with a weak D call TRBD1 (6 bases). The CDR3 contains 13 residues. Germline CDR1 is DFQATT and CDR2 is SNEGSKA (reference sequence). V shed 3 bases and J shed 4 bases, with 12 bases lying between them.

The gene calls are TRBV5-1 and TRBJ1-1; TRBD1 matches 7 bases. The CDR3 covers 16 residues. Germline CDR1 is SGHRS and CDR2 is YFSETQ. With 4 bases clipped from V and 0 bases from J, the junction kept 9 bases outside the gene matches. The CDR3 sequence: CASSLYDRDLNTEAFF. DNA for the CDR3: TGCGCCAGCAGCCTTTATGACAGGGATCTGAACACTGAAGCTTTCTTT.

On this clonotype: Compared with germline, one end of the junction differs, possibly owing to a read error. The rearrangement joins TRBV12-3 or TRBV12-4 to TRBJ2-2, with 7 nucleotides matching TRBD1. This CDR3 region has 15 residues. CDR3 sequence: CASSPAGGFTGEQFF. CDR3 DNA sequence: TGTGCCAGCTCACCAGCAGGGGGATTCACCGGGGAGCAGTTTTTT.

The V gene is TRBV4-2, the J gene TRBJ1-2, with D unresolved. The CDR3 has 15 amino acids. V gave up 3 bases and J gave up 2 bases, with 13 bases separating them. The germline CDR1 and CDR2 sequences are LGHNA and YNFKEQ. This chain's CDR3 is CASSQQVQPNYGYTF. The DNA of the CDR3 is TGTGCCAGCAGCCAGCAAGTTCAGCCGAACTATGGCTACACCTTC.

CDR3 DNA: TGCGCCAGCCTTAGGGCACCACCAGAGACCCAGTACTTC. It yields the protein CASLRAPPETQYF. V gene TRBV10-2 combines with J gene TRBJ2-5; D call uncertain. The CDR3 is 13 residues long. The germline gives CDR1 WSHSY, CDR2 SAAADI. Trimming left V 8 bases short and J 4 bases short, with 14 bases between.

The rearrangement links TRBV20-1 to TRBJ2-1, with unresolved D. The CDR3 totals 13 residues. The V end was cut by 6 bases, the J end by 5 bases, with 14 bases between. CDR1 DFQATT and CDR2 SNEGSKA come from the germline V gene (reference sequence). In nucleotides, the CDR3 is TGCAGTGCCCCGCCCAGCGAGAACAATGAGCAGTTCTTC. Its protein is CSAPPSENNEQFF.

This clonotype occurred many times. CDR3 amino acids: CASSGPGGRRWNEQFF. The CDR3 coding sequence is TGTGCCAGCAGCGGACCTGGCGGGCGTCGCTGGAATGAGCAGTTCTTC. The rearrangement links TRBV7-2 to TRBJ2-1; possible D gene TRBD2, 5 bases. The V end lost 5 bases, the J end lost 7 bases, and 21 bases lay between the germline ends. Germline values: CDR1 SGHTA, CDR2 FQGNSA. The CDR3 runs to 16 residues.